The T cell receptor beta chain described here comes from a study of T cell repertoires in cytomegalovirus infection. Study at large: Indications came from public TCR beta signatures; they pointed to CMV infection and to a matching HLA type. Study conclusions and caveats: HLA-C-restricted, CMV-specific TCR beta clonotypes were dominant ex vivo. CMV carriers with the relevant HLA were identified by cumulative public TCR beta family frequency.

There are a few counts of this clonotype. Antigen: not known. CDR3 length: 14 amino acids. CDR1 is DFQATT, CDR2 SNEGSKA, per germline (reference sequence). V was clipped by 6 bases and J by 2 bases, with 16 bases between them. TCRdb itself ran the reads through MiXCR, one entry per CDR3 protein. In the table there are 400,000 to 550,000 distinct CDR3 sequences, over 9% of which are singletons. The chain joins TRBV20-1 to TRBJ2-5; tentative D call: TRBD1 (6 bases). The sequence derives from a human donor in good health (CMV status not recorded). Some clones in this sample may be carry-over from other donors' samples. The sample comprised PBMCs. The CDR3 bases are TGCAGTGCGCGTCAAACAGGGTTTCAAGAGACCCAGTACTTC. It translates to CSARQTGFQETQYF.